The rows below give T cell receptor beta chains drawn from one sample of a study of blood T cell repertoires in COVID-19. TCRdb keeps only in-frame clones here, not all; method: immunoSEQ multiplex PCR. The profile shows some 64,000 clones, 84% of them singletons. Material for sequencing was peripheral blood. These receptors were obtained from a man aged 55 to 70 with COVID-19, enrolled during active disease. The conserved cysteine and the conserved F or W are not part of the CDR3 here.

j_call v_call cdr3_aa
TRBJ1-2 TRBV5-1 ASSLQGDYGYT
TRBJ2-3 TRBV11-2 ASSLDLNLGTQY
TRBJ2-1 TRBV7-6 ASSQEGVAGNEQF
TRBJ2-2 TRBV24-1 ATSPAGGSNTGELF
TRBJ2-1 TRBV27 ASRTWEGRSSYNEQF
TRBJ2-1 TRBV15 ATSRRGVGNEQF
TRBJ1-6 TRBV28 ASKDRVDSPLH
TRBJ2-7 TRBV9 ASSVGDSHYEQY
TRBJ2-7 TRBV29-1 SIEAVVPYEQY
TRBJ1-2 TRBV6-5 ASSFPGDYGYT
TRBJ2-1 TRBV24-1 ATSEGLRGSGRREQF
TRBJ2-5 TRBV28 ATRGGEETQY
TRBJ2-3 TRBV6-5 ASSYRGGTDTQY
TRBJ2-7 TRBV10-3 AISENREGNEQY
TRBJ2-7 TRBV2 ASSERTLAGGGEQY
TRBJ2-5 TRBV24-1 ATSDLSPPETQY
TRBJ2-7 TRBV7-2 ASSLSGGTSYEQY
TRBJ1-2 TRBV2 ASRGTGSYGYT
TRBJ2-7 TRBV18 ASSLGDSNFGQY
TRBJ1-1 TRBV30 AWNEQGASQAF
TRBJ2-2 TRBV6-1 ASSEGQGLATGELF
TRBJ2-3 TRBV30 AWSVEGDTQY
TRBJ1-2 TRBV2 ASTQSANYGYT
TRBJ1-6 TRBV7-9 ASSLSQVTENSPLH
TRBJ2-7 TRBV6-5 ASSYGSSSYEQY
TRBJ1-1 TRBV14 ASSPPWYLNTEAF
TRBJ2-1 TRBV21-1 ASRDEGERAYNEQF